Here is one T cell receptor (beta chain) with its context. The repertoire was sequenced with immunoSEQ multiplex PCR; TCRdb's copy has only in-frame clones and lacks some. The repertoire has about 90,000 clones, 90% of them found once; the top ten carry approximately 3%. The sample comes from a study of PD-1 blockade in classical Hodgkin lymphoma. Time point described: cycle 4 day 1 (C4D1), after five to seven weeks of nivolumab. With no exception, relapse followed autologous stem cell transplantation in all patients, and brentuximab vedotin exposure varied. This clonotype was sampled from a human donor with classical Hodgkin lymphoma. Sequenced here: peripheral blood mononuclear cells (PBMCs), sampled before the fourth cycle of nivolumab.

The CDR3 protein is CASSLSITDYTDTQYF. CDR3 nucleotide sequence: TGTGCCAGCAGTTTATCGATTACGGACTACACAGATACGCAGTATTTT. The rearrangement links TRBV27 to TRBJ2-3, with D possibly being TRBD2 (6 bases). V was cut by 0 bases and J by 2 bases, with 12 bases left in between. Germline V gives CDR1 MNHEY, CDR2 SMNVEV (reference sequence). The CDR3 is 16 residues long.